The 11 T cell receptor beta chains reported below all come from one sample, sequenced in a study of T cell responses to AZD1222 COVID-19 vaccine. Libraries were prepared by immunoSEQ multiplex PCR; TCRdb keeps only in-frame clonotypes and omits some of them. In the table there are approximately 67,000 clones, roughly 84% of which are singletons. Sample: peripheral blood, taken on day 0 of AZD1222 vaccination. The receptors were sampled from an adult in good health.

This clone showed up just a few times. V gene TRBV10-1 combines with J gene TRBJ1-6; perhaps TRBD1 as D (5 bases). Deletions cut 4 bases from V and 6 bases from J, with 10 bases between. The germline CDR1 and CDR2 sequences are WNHNN and SYGVQD (reference sequence). This CDR3 contains 14 residues. CDR3 nucleotides: TGCGCCAGCAGTGCGGGACTGCCTAATTCACCCCTCCACTTT. It codes for CASSAGLPNSPLHF.

V and J are TRBV7-9 and TRBJ1-6, with D maybe TRBD1 (5 bases). The CDR3 length is 16 residues. The V and J ends lost 0 bases and 7 bases respectively, with 13 bases between them. The germline gives CDR1 SEHNR, CDR2 FQNEAQ (reference sequence). The CDR3 sequence is CASSLAQGRGNSPLHF. DNA of the CDR3: TGTGCCAGCAGCTTAGCGCAGGGCAGAGGAAATTCACCCCTCCACTTT.

The CDR3 DNA reads as TGTGCCAGCTCACCAAAGGAATTTAACTATGGCTACACCTTC. It specifies CASSPKEFNYGYTF. The V gene is TRBV18, the J gene TRBJ1-2; D gene ambiguous. The V and J ends lost 2 bases and 1 base respectively, with 8 bases between them. There are 14 residues in the CDR3. CDR1 KGHSH and CDR2 LQKENI come from the germline V gene. Supplemented by reference TRBV18 and TRBJ1-2, the full variable domain reads NAGVMQNPRHLVRRRGQEARLRCSPMKGHSHVYWYRQLPEEGLKFMVYLQKENIIDESGMPKERFSAEFPKEGPSILRIQQVVRGDSAAYFCASSPKEFNYGYTFGSGTRLTVV.

The chain recombines TRBV7-2 with TRBJ1-5, with 9 bases matching TRBD1. The junction had 8 bases not matched to a gene; V was cut back by 4 bases and J by 7 bases. CDR3 length equals 15 residues. Germline CDR1 is SGHTA and CDR2 is FQGNSA. CDR3 sequence (DNA): TGTGCCAGCAGCTCGGGGACAGGGTCAAGGCAGCCCCAGCATTTT. The encoded protein is CASSSGTGSRQPQHF.

The count of this clone is one. The chain carries TRBV7-2 and TRBJ2-2; 9 bases fit TRBD2. Losses at the gene ends were 1 base for V and 4 bases for J; bases not matched to a gene: 1. This CDR3 is 15 amino acids long. Germline CDR1 is SGHTA and CDR2 is FQGNSA. CDR3 loop: CASSLELAGTGELFF. CDR3 sequence (DNA): TGTGCCAGCAGCTTAGAACTAGCGGGCACCGGGGAGCTGTTTTTT.

The V and J genes are TRBV7-8 and TRBJ1-5; TRBD1 matches at 8 bases. V shed 3 bases, J shed 6 bases, and the junction held 4 bases outside the gene matches. The CDR3 extends over 14 amino acids. CDR1 and CDR2 from the germline V gene are SGHVS and FQNEAQ. The CDR3 here is CASSFGQGSQPQHF. CDR3 coding DNA: TGTGCCAGCAGCTTCGGACAGGGTAGTCAGCCCCAGCATTTT.

The chain combines TRBV6-6 with TRBJ1-2; 7 bases map to TRBD1. The CDR3 spans 15 residues. Germline V gene sequence: CDR1 MNHNY, CDR2 SVGAGI (reference sequence). V shed 5 bases and J 4 bases; nucleotides not matched to a gene: 10. The DNA for the CDR3 is TGTGCCAGCAGTAACCAAAACAGGGACAGCTATGGCTACACCTTC. Protein product: CASSNQNRDSYGYTF.

In its sample, this clone ranks as medium-sized. V and J are TRBV4-3 and TRBJ1-5, with no clear D. From germline, CDR1 is LGHNA and CDR2 YSLEER. Trimming removed 0 bases from V and 0 bases from J, with 6 bases in between. The CDR3 runs to 15 residues. This chain's CDR3 is CASSQDSNSNQPQHF. The CDR3 nucleotides read TGCGCCAGCAGCCAAGACAGCAATAGCAATCAGCCCCAGCATTTT.

The V call is TRBV3-1 (or the pseudogene TRBV3-2), the J call TRBJ1-2, with 12 nucleotides matching TRBD1. Per the germline V gene, CDR1 is LGHDT and CDR2 is YNNKEL (reference sequence). The length of the CDR3 is 14 residues. V shed 5 bases and J 8 bases; nucleotides not matched to a gene: 6. The CDR3 region has the DNA TGTGCCAGCAGCTTGGGACAGGGGGCGCGGGGCTACACCTTC. As protein: CASSLGQGARGYTF.

This chain links TRBV14 with TRBJ1-1; D not resolved. The CDR3 contains 14 residues. CDR1 and CDR2 (germline): SGHDN, FVKESK. Trimming removed 1 base at V and 5 bases at J, with 11 bases between. CDR3 sequence (DNA): TGTGCCAGCAGCCAAGTTCCGGGGAGTACTGAAGCTTTCTTT. Residues: CASSQVPGSTEAFF.

The V and J genes are TRBV10-1 and TRBJ1-3; 8 bases agree with TRBD1. V gave up 6 bases and J gave up 2 bases; unmatched junction bases: 9. CDR3 size: 16 residues. The germline V gene encodes CDR1 WNHNN and CDR2 SYGVQD (reference sequence). CDR3 loop: CASSPGTGRPGNTIYF. The DNA of the CDR3 is TGCGCCAGCAGCCCCGGGACAGGCCGCCCTGGAAACACCATATATTTT.